The entry that follows covers one T cell receptor beta chain sequence. Its target is not known. The entry originates in a study of cytomegalovirus exposure and HLA in healthy donors. Study-level results: Sequencing likely produced, as an artifact, a cluster of highly shared sequence variants. The productive fraction for most TCR beta V segments was about 90% or about 30% in an earlier analysis. At a 0.05 false discovery rate, a later analysis found 16,951 TCR beta sequences to be associated with HLA alleles.

The PCR had 60 Vbeta and 13 Jbeta primers. TCRdb keeps only in-frame clones here, not all; method: immunoSEQ multiplex PCR. The sample includes some 200,000 clones. In germline, CDR1 is MDHEN, CDR2 SYDVKM. With 4 bases clipped from V and 7 bases from J, the junction kept 2 bases outside the gene matches. The CDR3 sequence is 13 residues long. The sample taken for sequencing was PBMCs. The TCR comes from a woman under 30 in good health and CMV-seropositive. The chain uses TRBV28 and TRBJ2-1, with 9 bases fitting TRBD1. The DNA of the CDR3 is TGTGCCAGCAGTTGGGGGACAGGGAATGAGCAGTTCTTC. It specifies CASSWGTGNEQFF.